This T cell receptor beta chain was identified in a study of early T cells in non-severe SARS-CoV-2 infection. Many counts were recorded for this clonotype. Its target is not known. Findings and limits, study-wide: Sequences matched to VDJdb favored anti-spike CD8 responses, while private and CD4 specificities were missed.

CDR1 and CDR2 (germline): MNHEY, SVGAGI. The CDR3 length is 12 residues. After removal of 0 bases from V and 11 bases from J, the junction contained 2 bases not matched to a gene. Researchers attached unique molecular identifiers to individual cDNA molecules. MiXCR, run by TCRdb on the 5' RACE reads, gives a single entry per CDR3 protein. Of just under 65,000 distinct CDR3 sequences in the sample, 8% to 9% were seen once. The material sequenced was whole blood, taken at baseline. This chain joins TRBV6-5 and TRBJ2-3; 7 bases are shared with TRBD2. The clonotype was recovered from an adult who was a healthcare worker with PCR-confirmed SARS-CoV-2 infection or an uninfected control (not recorded which). CDR3 amino acids: CASSYSGREQYF. The CDR3 DNA reads as TGTGCCAGCAGTTACTCGGGGAGGGAGCAGTATTTT.